This entry lists 30 T cell receptor beta chains sequenced from one sample in a study of cytomegalovirus exposure and HLA in healthy donors. The PCR contained 60 Vbeta and 13 Jbeta primers. Profiled with immunoSEQ multiplex PCR; TCRdb holds only in-frame clones, not every one. The table shows some 150,000 clones, with approximately 80% occurring only once. Sequencing was performed on PBMCs. The source is a man aged 30-40 years in good health and CMV-seropositive.

The V call is TRBV5-1, the J call TRBJ1-3; D is perhaps TRBD1 (6 bases). CDR1 is SGHRS, CDR2 YFSETQ, per germline. This CDR3 is built from 15 residues. V lost 4 bases and J 0 bases, leaving 11 bases between the germline ends. CDR3 protein: CASSLTGLSGNTIYF. The CDR3 region has the DNA TGCGCCAGCAGCCTGACAGGCCTCTCTGGAAACACCATATATTTT.

The rearrangement joins TRBV6-5 to TRBJ2-5; the match to TRBD1 covers 9 bases. The V gene end was trimmed by 2 bases and the J gene end by 5 bases; junction bases not matched to a gene: 6. Germline CDR1 MNHEY, CDR2 SVGAGI. The CDR3 runs 15 residues. The CDR3 nucleotides read TGTGCCAGCAGTTACCGGACAGGGGAGTTTGAGACCCAGTACTTC. It encodes CASSYRTGEFETQYF.

This chain connects TRBV9 to TRBJ2-5; perhaps TRBD1 as D (6 bases). The J call may not be correct, given that the DNA end is closer to TRBJ2-7. The CDR3 has 15 residues. CDR1 and CDR2 (germline): SGDLS, YYNGEE. Written as DNA, the CDR3 is TGTGCCAGCAGCGCCTCTGGGCAGGGGAGTGCCGAGCAGTACTTC. Translated, it gives CASSASGQGSAEQYF.

This CDR3 is CASSLRGPNNEQFF. CDR3 DNA sequence: TGTGCCAGCAGCTTAAGGGGGCCGAACAATGAGCAGTTCTTC. The chain is built from TRBV11-2 and TRBJ2-1; 7 positions match TRBD1. This CDR3 spans 14 amino acids. The V segment lost 2 bases and the J segment 5 bases; nucleotides outside the gene matches: 3. Germline V CDR1 and CDR2: SGHAT, FQNNGV.

The rearrangement links TRBV28 to TRBJ1-6; 8 bases map to TRBD1. The CDR3 spans 15 residues. J lost 5 bases, V lost 7 bases, and 7 bases had no gene match. Germline lookup yields CDR1 MDHEN and CDR2 SYDVKM. This chain's CDR3 is CASNLGQGNNSPLHF. The DNA for the CDR3 is TGTGCCAGCAACCTCGGACAGGGTAATAATTCACCCCTCCACTTT.

This clone turned up a few times. The genes are TRBV6-5 and TRBJ1-2; D is possibly TRBD1 (6 bases). This CDR3 is built from 13 residues. The ends were cut back, 7 bases at V and 4 bases at J, with 13 bases in the middle. CDR1 is MNHEY, CDR2 SVGAGI, per germline. This CDR3 is CASINREGYGYTF. Written as DNA, the CDR3 is TGTGCCAGCATCAACAGGGAGGGCTATGGCTACACCTTC.

This chain's CDR3 is CASSFYATGQETQYF. CDR3 sequence (DNA): TGTGCCAGCAGCTTCTATGCGACAGGCCAAGAGACCCAGTACTTC. The chain combines TRBV7-2 with TRBJ2-5; tentatively, D is TRBD1 (6 bases). This CDR3 is 15 amino acids long. Germline V lookup: CDR1 SGHTA, CDR2 FQGNSA. Trimming stripped 3 bases from V and 1 base from J, with 12 bases between.

V is TRBV25-1 and J is TRBJ1-1; D uncertain. V lost 8 bases and J lost 1, with 8 bases in between. The CDR3 is made up of 12 amino acids. Germline CDR1 MGHDK, CDR2 SYGVNS. The CDR3 DNA is TGTGCCAGCGGGCTGGGGAACACTGAAGCTTTCTTT. It specifies CASGLGNTEAFF.

This clone was detected once. The chain recombines TRBV7-9 with TRBJ2-7; 7 nucleotides line up with TRBD2. The CDR3 consists of 12 residues. In germline, CDR1 is SEHNR, CDR2 FQNEAQ (reference sequence). The V gene end was trimmed by 4 bases and the J gene end by 6 bases; junction bases not matched to a gene: 3. CDR3 in amino acids: CASSSGGIEQYF. In nucleotides, the CDR3 is TGTGCCAGCAGCTCGGGGGGAATCGAGCAGTACTTC. The variable domain in full, completed from reference TRBV7-9 and TRBJ2-7, reads DTGVSQNPRHKITKRGQNVTFRCDPISEHNRLYWYRQTLGQGPEFLTYFQNEAQLEKSRLLSDRFSAERPKGSFSTLEIQRTEQGDSAMYLCASSSGGIEQYFGPGTRLTVT.

This clone has just a few counts. V gene TRBV13 combines with J gene TRBJ2-7, with 9 bases identical to TRBD1. V gave up 0 bases and J gave up 3 bases; unmatched junction bases: 12. CDR3 length: 18 residues. Germline values: CDR1 PRHDT, CDR2 FYEKMQ (reference sequence). CDR3 DNA: TGTGCCAGCAGCTTAGGGGGGACAGGGTCAGGGTTGTACTACGAGCAGTACTTC. Amino acids: CASSLGGTGSGLYYEQYF.

V gene TRBV29-1 combines with J gene TRBJ1-6; D not resolved. CDR3 length equals 13 residues. Trimming pared 6 bases from V and 4 bases from J, leaving 10 bases between. The germline gives CDR1 SQVTM, CDR2 ANQGSEA. The CDR3 DNA is TGCAGCGTCAAGATCGGGTATAATTCACCCCTCCACTTT. As protein: CSVKIGYNSPLHF. Based on the CDR3 plus reference TRBV29-1 and TRBJ1-6, the full variable domain is SAVISQKPSRDICQRGTSLTIQCQVDSQVTMMFWYRQQPGQSLTLIATANQGSEATYESGFVIDKFPISRPNLTFSTLTVSNMSPEDSSIYLCSVKIGYNSPLHFGNGTRLTVT.

In its sample, this clone was seen a few times. The V call is TRBV6-5, the J call TRBJ1-1; 9 positions match TRBD1. The CDR3 loop spans 15 amino acids. The germline gives CDR1 MNHEY, CDR2 SVGAGI. Losses at the gene ends were 11 bases for V and 1 base for J; bases not matched to a gene: 11. The CDR3 region has the DNA TGTGCCGCTTGGGACAGGGACCGTGAGAACACTGAAGCTTTCTTT. Translating it yields CAAWDRDRENTEAFF.

J is TRBJ2-3 and V is TRBV4-1, with TRBD2 matching 10 bases. The CDR3 is made up of 15 amino acids. Germline assignment: CDR1 MGHRA and CDR2 YSYEKL. The J segment lost 0 bases and the V segment lost 6 bases, leaving 3 bases of the junction unmatched. CDR3 sequence (DNA): TGCGCCAGCAGTCGAGCGGGGGGGAGCACAGATACGCAGTATTTT. Translated: CASSRAGGSTDTQYF.

In this sample, this clone turned up once. This chain uses TRBV19 with TRBJ2-1; 9 nucleotides align to TRBD2. The CDR3 contains 14 residues. The trim removed 6 bases at V and 8 bases at J, leaving 8 bases unmatched. Per the germline V gene, CDR1 is LNHDA and CDR2 is SQIVND (reference sequence). The CDR3, as DNA: TGTGCCAGTAGCCCTTCGGGACTAGCAGATGAGCAGTTCTTC. It yields the protein CASSPSGLADEQFF.

The chain carries TRBV4-3 and TRBJ2-5; 7 positions match TRBD1. Germline-derived CDR1 and CDR2 are LGHNA and YSLEER. The CDR3 sequence is 13 residues long. V was pared by 5 bases and J by 5 bases, with 5 bases of the junction left unmatched. CDR3 sequence reads: CASSAQGSETQYF. For the CDR3, the DNA is TGCGCCAGCAGCGCACAGGGGTCGGAGACCCAGTACTTC.

This clone was detected only once. The chain is built from TRBV19 and TRBJ2-7, with TRBD2 as a possible D gene (6 bases). V was pared by 4 bases and J by 5 bases, with 15 bases between. The germline CDR1 and CDR2 sequences are LNHDA and SQIVND (reference sequence). CDR3 length: 14 residues. The DNA for the CDR3 is TGTGCCAGTAGTACGGGAGAGTCTTTTCACGAGCAGTACTTC. Translating it yields CASSTGESFHEQYF.

Regarding this clone: The sample holds other DNA sequences that translate to the same CDR3. The chain joins TRBV6-1 to TRBJ2-7, with D tentatively TRBD1 (5 bases). The germline V and J ends were trimmed by 3 bases and 3 bases, with 9 bases remaining between them. The germline gives CDR1 MNHNS, CDR2 SASEGT. CDR3 size: 13 residues. The CDR3 bases are TGTGCCAGCAGTGAGACGACAGTCTACGAGCAGTACTTC. It codes for CASSETTVYEQYF.

This chain uses TRBV5-1 with TRBJ2-5, with D perhaps matching TRBD2 (7 bases). The germline V gene encodes CDR1 SGHRS and CDR2 YFSETQ. The V end lost 4 bases, the J end lost 5 bases, and 27 bases lay between the germline ends. This CDR3 spans 18 amino acids. Written as DNA, the CDR3 is TGCGCCAGCAGCCCGGAGGGGCTATCCGGGGGGCTCAGGGAGACCCAGTACTTC. It is translated as CASSPEGLSGGLRETQYF.

The chain links TRBV18 to TRBJ1-6; D is possibly TRBD1 (6 bases). The CDR3 totals 15 residues. Deletions cut 0 bases from V and 9 bases from J, with 12 bases between. Germline lookup yields CDR1 KGHSH and CDR2 LQKENI. In DNA, the CDR3 is TGTGCCAGCTCACCACCCTCAGGGGTGGGTTCACCCCTCCACTTT. It encodes CASSPPSGVGSPLHF.

This chain joins TRBV5-1 and TRBJ2-2; 9 bases align to TRBD2. The CDR3 has 17 residues. Trimming removed 0 bases from V and 0 bases from J; junction bases left unmatched: 3. CDR1 is SGHRS, CDR2 YFSETQ, per germline. The CDR3 protein is CASSLGVAGANTGELFF. Here the CDR3 DNA reads TGCGCCAGCAGCTTGGGGGTAGCGGGGGCGAACACCGGGGAGCTGTTTTTT.

The rearrangement uses TRBV6-6 and TRBJ2-2; D is uncertain. This CDR3 is built from 16 residues. V was trimmed by 2 bases and J by 7 bases, leaving 17 bases between them. The V gene's germline CDR1 is MNHNY and CDR2 SVGAGI (reference sequence). The CDR3 loop is CASSYGWIVADGELFF. DNA for the CDR3: TGTGCCAGCAGTTACGGATGGATAGTAGCAGACGGGGAGCTGTTTTTT.

The genes are TRBV7-3 and TRBJ2-2, with TRBD1 as a possible D gene (5 bases). This CDR3 comprises 17 residues. Germline CDR1 is SGHTA and CDR2 is FQGTGA. V shed 5 bases and J shed 7 bases, with 23 bases lying between them. The CDR3 coding sequence is TGTGCCAGCAGCCAAGACGCCCTAGGGGCTTCTGTCGGGGAGCTGTTTTTT. This gives the protein CASSQDALGASVGELFF.

The chain uses TRBV9 and TRBJ2-7; 7 bases line up with TRBD1. Looked up from germline, CDR1 is SGDLS and CDR2 is YYNGEE. V lost 0 bases, J lost 3 bases, and 3 bases stayed unmatched. The CDR3 runs 14 residues. The CDR3 DNA reads as TGTGCCAGCAGCGTAGGACAGGGTAACTACGAGCAGTACTTC. This sequence encodes CASSVGQGNYEQYF.

This chain connects TRBV2 to TRBJ2-5; D is undetermined. Between the trimmed V and J ends, which lost 6 bases and 5 bases, there was a span of 16 bases. Germline CDR1 SNHLY, CDR2 FYNNEI. The CDR3 is 14 residues long. The CDR3 loop reads CASSLRRVGETQYF. The CDR3 DNA is TGTGCCAGCAGCCTAAGACGGGTCGGGGAGACCCAGTACTTC.

This chain uses TRBV6-6 with TRBJ2-7; 9 positions match TRBD2. The CDR3 contains 15 residues. Germline assignment: CDR1 MNHNY and CDR2 SVGAGI (reference sequence). The J segment lost 3 bases and the V segment lost 5 bases, leaving 8 bases of the junction unmatched. The CDR3: CASSRGGAGGYEQYF. The CDR3 DNA sequence: TGTGCCAGCAGTCGGGGGGGAGCGGGGGGCTACGAGCAGTACTTC.

This clone was counted ten times or more. The genes are TRBV7-6 and TRBJ2-2, with 11 bases fitting TRBD2. CDR1 SGHVS and CDR2 FNYEAQ come from the germline V gene. Trimming at V came to 2 bases and at J to 6 bases, leaving 2 bases not matched to a gene. The CDR3 extends over 15 amino acids. CDR3 sequence (DNA): TGTGCCAGCAGCTTAACTAGCGGGGGTCCCGGGGAGCTGTTTTTT. Translated, it gives CASSLTSGGPGELFF.

This rearrangement joins TRBV28 to TRBJ1-1; 11 positions agree with TRBD1. The CDR3 is 17 amino acids. Trimming removed 5 bases from V and 1 base from J; junction bases left unmatched: 9. Germline V gene lookup returns CDR1 MDHEN and CDR2 SYDVKM. The CDR3 region has the DNA TGTGCCAGCAGTCCCCGGACAGGGGGCGTTCGGAACACTGAAGCTTTCTTT. Translation gives CASSPRTGGVRNTEAFF.

The chain is built from TRBV6-5 and TRBJ1-1; D perhaps matches TRBD1 (6 bases). V was pared by 4 bases and J by 1 base, with 16 bases between. Looked up from germline, CDR1 is MNHEY and CDR2 is SVGAGI. This CDR3 spans 16 amino acids. CDR3 loop: CASSLTGLDRNTEAFF. CDR3 nucleotide sequence: TGTGCCAGCAGTTTAACAGGGTTAGATCGGAACACTGAAGCTTTCTTT.

The genes are TRBV28 and TRBJ2-7; D possibly corresponds to TRBD1 (6 bases). This CDR3 spans 15 amino acids. In germline, CDR1 is MDHEN, CDR2 SYDVKM. Trimming removed 3 bases at V and 4 bases at J, with 16 bases between. This CDR3 reads CASSFSAGVGYEQYF. As DNA, the CDR3 is TGTGCCAGCAGTTTCTCCGCAGGGGTGGGATACGAGCAGTACTTC.

V and J are TRBV6-6 and TRBJ2-7, with D uncertain. The V end was cut by 2 bases, the J end by 5 bases, with 13 bases between. The CDR3 runs 14 residues. Germline V gene data show CDR1 as MNHNY and CDR2 as SVGAGI (reference sequence). This chain's CDR3 is CASSYGGRPHEQYF. In DNA form, the CDR3 reads TGTGCCAGCAGTTACGGCGGCCGTCCACACGAGCAGTACTTC.